This TCR beta chain was recovered during a study of T cell responses to AZD1222 COVID-19 vaccine. V lost 3 bases to trimming and J lost 4 bases, with 17 bases between them. Germline V lookup: CDR1 WSHSY, CDR2 SAAADI. CDR3 size: 16 residues. Sequencing was performed with immunoSEQ multiplex PCR; in TCRdb, only in-frame clones are kept and a portion is missing. Of under 150,000 clones listed, around 90% are singletons. Second-dose groups at about 4 or about 12 weeks were pooled. Regarding the study as a whole: It was only after the peak T cell response that any repertoires were sampled. Close to half of spike-specific TCRs reportedly recognize unmutated variant regions. The donors showed a predominance of white British ancestry and of females, with possible underestimation of clonal diversity.

Comments on this clone: Its specificity is unknown.

The chain uses TRBV10-2 and TRBJ2-3, with D perhaps matching TRBD2 (7 bases). The starting material was peripheral blood, obtained 28 days after the second AZD1222 dose. The origin of this receptor is an adult who received the AZD1222 COVID-19 vaccine. The CDR3 DNA sequence: TGCGCCAGCAGTGATCAGTGGAGGGAGGGGGCAGATACGCAGTATTTT. This translates into CASSDQWREGADTQYF.